A selection of T cell receptor beta chains follows, all from one sample in a study of blood T cell repertoires in COVID-19. Profiled with immunoSEQ multiplex PCR; TCRdb holds only in-frame clones, not every one. The data show around 300,000 clones, about 87% seen once. Input material: peripheral blood. The receptors derive from a woman between 25 and 40 years old with COVID-19, enrolled during active disease. CDR3s include the opening cysteine and the closing phenylalanine or tryptophan.

J | V | CDR3
TRBJ2-2 | TRBV6-2/TRBV6-3 | CASSPDGEVGELFF
TRBJ1-1 | TRBV6-6 | CATFPHLNTEAFF
TRBJ1-1 | TRBV19 | CASSLAVNTEAFF
TRBJ1-6 | TRBV5-1 | CASSPGQGVSPLHF
TRBJ2-7 | TRBV19 | CASKGTGFYEQYF
TRBJ2-2 | TRBV7-6 | CASSSRQGKAGELFF
TRBJ1-3 | TRBV5-4 | CASSLGQGNTIYF
TRBJ1-2 | TRBV7-2 | CASSLKQGHGYTF
TRBJ1-1 | TRBV19 | CASNREVIDTEAFF
TRBJ2-5 | TRBV20-1 | CSAKGEETQYF
TRBJ2-3 | TRBV29-1 | CSVPGARTDTQYF
TRBJ2-3 | TRBV11-3 | CASSRGASTDTQYF
TRBJ2-2 | TRBV19 | CGTDGGGYTGELFF
TRBJ1-1 | TRBV12-3/TRBV12-4 | CASSLGRNTEAFF
TRBJ1-2 | TRBV7-3 | CASSPRGGYGYTF
TRBJ1-2 | TRBV7-9 | CASSPHRTTGLTGYTF
TRBJ1-2 | TRBV18 | CASSSGAGYTF
TRBJ2-5 | TRBV27 | CASSLAGETQETQYF
TRBJ2-1 | TRBV11-2 | CASSSSHRTGLNNEQFF
TRBJ2-1 | TRBV2 | CASNDGSYNEQFF
TRBJ1-2 | TRBV2 | CASSPRRTYGYTF
TRBJ1-6 | TRBV5-1 | CASSLGGGQGSSPLHF
TRBJ1-6 | TRBV6-5 | CASRIRVENNSPLHF
TRBJ1-6 | TRBV15 | CATSSTGNSPLHF
TRBJ1-1 | TRBV12-5 | CASGGAVSSWTEAFF
TRBJ1-5 | TRBV12-3/TRBV12-4 | CASRSDREKPQHF
TRBJ2-7 | TRBV19 | CASTGTGPYEQYF
TRBJ1-5 | TRBV7-2 | CASSFGTGVDQPQHF
TRBJ1-1 | TRBV4-1 | CASSQRQGEILTEAFF
TRBJ2-5 | TRBV2 | CASSGDTLQYF
TRBJ2-7 | TRBV11-2 | CASSWGLAGYEQYF
TRBJ2-5 | TRBV7-9 | CASSRGQGETQYF
TRBJ1-2 | TRBV7-8 | CASSLNRQNYGYTF
TRBJ1-1 | TRBV15 | CATSPRIELNTEAFF
TRBJ2-5 | TRBV14 | CASSQESPETQYF
TRBJ2-7 | TRBV7-9 | CASSLASGYGVYEQYF
TRBJ2-5 | TRBV7-7 | CASSLAGGGPETQYF
TRBJ1-5 | TRBV15 | CATSRDGGQGGNQPQHF
TRBJ2-5 | TRBV7-8 | CASSFLLSYQETQYF
TRBJ2-2 | TRBV6-2/TRBV6-3 | CASSYSASGVTGELFF
TRBJ1-2 | TRBV19 | CASNIQGASGYTF
TRBJ1-6 | TRBV5-1 | CASSLGDPDSPLHF
TRBJ1-6 | TRBV6-5 | CASRDRLVTPLHF
TRBJ1-2 | TRBV7-5 | CVRSLVPARANYGYTF
TRBJ2-2 | TRBV27 | CASSAKQGVAATGELFF
TRBJ2-2 | TRBV5-4 | CASRRTDSAPELFF
TRBJ2-2 | TRBV7-6 | CASSLALASRDTGELFF
TRBJ2-2 | TRBV9 | CASSFITGELFF
TRBJ2-2 | TRBV28 | CASSFARQFAELFF